This T cell receptor beta chain was recovered during a study of T cell responses to AZD1222 COVID-19 vaccine. Study findings and constraints: Among AZD1222 vaccinees, only six or seven were seropositive at baseline. Donors, mostly white British, included more females; clonal diversity was possibly underestimated. A rise in Spike-specific TCR breadth and depth followed two AZD1222 doses. Distributed over spike, vaccine-associated CD4 TCRs predominated at 160-218 and 743-854.

The V and J ends lost 0 bases and 0 bases respectively, with 11 bases between them. Germline loops: CDR1 MNHEY, CDR2 SVGAGI. The CDR3 runs to 16 residues. Produced via immunoSEQ multiplex PCR; TCRdb's table is partial and in-frame only. The sample carries 120,000 or so clones, about 93% recorded once. Comments on this clone: As yet, its antigen is unknown.

The TCR sequence derives from an adult who received the AZD1222 COVID-19 vaccine. The sequencing used peripheral blood, collected 28 days after the second AZD1222 dose. J is TRBJ1-1 and V is TRBV6-5; possibly TRBD1 for D (6 bases). The CDR3 spells CASSYSIGTMNTEAFF. In nucleotides, the CDR3 is TGTGCCAGCAGTTACTCGATCGGGACAATGAACACTGAAGCTTTCTTT.